Presented here are 19 T cell receptor beta chains from one specimen sequenced in a study of T cells in Graves' hyperthyroidism and ophthalmopathy. Template material for amplifying TCR beta CDR3 regions consisted of RNA transcripts. Researchers ran a first-round RT-PCR on the TCR CDR3 using the HTBI primer set. From the multiplex PCR reads, TCRdb called clonotypes with MiXCR, one entry per CDR3 protein. The data show about 560,000 distinct CDR3 sequences, about a sixth seen once. Sequenced sample: blood. These receptors were obtained from a woman aged 18-29 years with Graves' hyperthyroidism.

The gene calls are TRBV5-8 and TRBJ2-7; D not certain. Germline loops: CDR1 SGHTS, CDR2 YDEGEE. Trimming took 0 bases from V and 3 from J, leaving 4 bases between them. The length of the CDR3 is 12 residues. The CDR3 DNA sequence: TGTGCCAGCAGCTTGGCTTTCTACGAGCAGTACTTC. Protein sequence: CASSLAFYEQYF.

About this clonotype: A much larger clone differs by one base, so this may be a read error. Since the CDR3 does not end with the conserved phenylalanine or tryptophan, this likely comes from a read error. This sequence joins TRBV11-2 and TRBJ2-7; D may be TRBD1 (6 bases). Deletions cut 5 bases from V and 4 bases from J, with 9 bases between. Germline assignment: CDR1 SGHAT and CDR2 FQNNGV. There are 12 residues in the CDR3. The CDR3 region has the DNA TGTGCCAGCAGCGGGGGCGTTTACGAGCAGTACCTC. Protein sequence: CASSGGVYEQYL.

This clonotype turned up a few times. The J gene is TRBJ2-3, the V gene TRBV20-1; 9 nucleotides align to TRBD1. The CDR3 consists of 15 residues. Germline trimming cut 3 bases from V and 3 bases from J; bases unmatched to any gene: 7. Germline assignment: CDR1 DFQATT and CDR2 SNEGSKA (reference sequence). The CDR3 DNA reads TGCAGTGCTAGTTGGGACAGGGAAATTACAGATACGCAGTATTTT. It encodes CSASWDREITDTQYF.

This clonotype turned up a few times. The V call is TRBV5-1, the J call TRBJ2-3, with D tentatively TRBD1 (7 bases). The V gene's germline CDR1 is SGHRS and CDR2 YFSETQ. Trimming removed 4 bases at V and 6 bases at J, with 27 bases between. The CDR3 runs to 18 residues. CDR3 sequence: CASSQGGLGHPRGDTQYF. The CDR3 bases are TGCGCCAGCAGCCAGGGGGGCTTAGGACACCCACGCGGTGATACGCAGTATTTT.

The rearrangement links TRBV9 to TRBJ1-2; unclear D gene. V lost 1 base and J 0 bases, leaving 16 bases between the germline ends. The CDR3 is made up of 17 amino acids. The germline gives CDR1 SGDLS, CDR2 YYNGEE. The CDR3 DNA is TGTGCCAGCAGCGTAACCACCTCGACGCTAGCTAACTATGGCTACACCTTC. It encodes CASSVTTSTLANYGYTF.

V gene TRBV14 combines with J gene TRBJ2-3; weak D call: TRBD2 (7 bases). With 5 bases removed from V and 2 bases from J, the gap between germline ends came to 11 bases. The V gene's germline CDR1 is SGHDN and CDR2 FVKESK. The CDR3 loop spans 14 amino acids. The CDR3 is CASSFGGPTDTQYF. The DNA of the CDR3 is TGTGCCAGCAGCTTCGGGGGGCCCACAGATACGCAGTATTTT.

This clonotype has only a few counts. The rearrangement links TRBV20-1 to TRBJ2-2; the D gene is possibly TRBD2 (5 bases). V lost 4 bases to trimming and J lost 2 bases, with 11 bases between them. This CDR3 is built from 14 residues. Looked up from germline, CDR1 is DFQATT and CDR2 is SNEGSKA (reference sequence). CDR3 residues: CSATTTINTGELFF. The DNA of the CDR3 is TGCAGTGCTACCACGACTATCAACACCGGGGAGCTGTTTTTT.

This sequence joins TRBV6-2 or TRBV6-3 and TRBJ1-5, with a possible D match to TRBD1 (5 bases). Germline V lookup: CDR1 MNHEY, CDR2 SVGEGT. The V end was cut by 0 bases, the J end by 0 bases, with 15 bases between. The CDR3 runs to 18 residues. The DNA for the CDR3 is TGTGCCAGCAGTTACTCGATTGGGGCAGGGTATAGCAATCAGCCCCAGCATTTT. As protein: CASSYSIGAGYSNQPQHF.

This clonotype was picked up many times. The V gene is TRBV2, the J gene TRBJ2-1; D tentatively fits TRBD1 or TRBD2 (6 bases each). V lost 6 bases and J 3 bases, leaving 12 bases between the germline ends. From germline, CDR1 is SNHLY and CDR2 FYNNEI. This CDR3 contains 14 residues. As DNA, the CDR3 is TGTGCCAGCAGACAAGGGGGGTTCTACAATGAGCAGTTCTTC. Encoded protein: CASRQGGFYNEQFF.

The chain is built from TRBV3-1 and TRBJ2-1; 8 bases fit TRBD2. V gave up 0 bases and J gave up 2 bases; unmatched junction bases: 3. Germline V CDR1 and CDR2: LGHDT, YNNKEL (reference sequence). CDR3 size: 16 residues. CDR3 DNA: TGTGCCAGCAGCCAAGACCTACTAGCGGCCTACAATGAGCAGTTCTTC. This gives the protein CASSQDLLAAYNEQFF.

The chain links TRBV9 to TRBJ2-2; no clear D. The CDR3 totals 17 residues. V lost 0 bases and J lost 2, with 14 bases in between. The germline CDR1 and CDR2 sequences are SGDLS and YYNGEE. CDR3 protein: CASSVAKPGHNTGELFF. DNA for the CDR3: TGTGCCAGCAGCGTAGCTAAGCCCGGCCACAACACCGGGGAGCTGTTTTTT.

This clonotype was detected ten times or more. The genes are TRBV6-1 and TRBJ2-1; 10 bases match TRBD2. This CDR3 has 15 amino acids. V shed 6 bases and J 6 bases; nucleotides not matched to a gene: 8. The germline V gene has CDR1 MNHNS and CDR2 SASEGT. The CDR3 coding sequence is TGTGCCAGCAGCTCAAAGCGGGAGGGCCTCAATGAGCAGTTCTTC. This sequence encodes CASSSKREGLNEQFF.

The chain links TRBV4-3 to TRBJ2-7; the D is unclear. CDR3 size: 14 residues. The germline CDR1 and CDR2 sequences are LGHNA and YSLEER. Trimming shortened V by 1 base and J by 3 bases, and 10 bases separated the two germline ends. CDR3 DNA sequence: TGCGCCAGCAGCCAAGTATCCGATAGCTACGAGCAGTACTTC. Amino acids: CASSQVSDSYEQYF.

This sequence joins TRBV6-1 and TRBJ2-1; 8 positions agree with TRBD1. Per the germline V gene, CDR1 is MNHNS and CDR2 is SASEGT. There are 15 residues in the CDR3. Trimming at V came to 6 bases and at J to 4 bases, leaving 8 bases not matched to a gene. The CDR3 region has the DNA TGTGCCAGCAGCGCCGGGACAGGATATTACAATGAGCAGTTCTTC. Protein product: CASSAGTGYYNEQFF.

This clonotype was detected many times. This rearrangement joins TRBV24-1 to TRBJ2-3; TRBD1 agrees at 7 bases. This CDR3 has 16 residues. The V gene's germline CDR1 is KGHDR and CDR2 SFDVKD. V shed 4 bases, J shed 5 bases, and the junction held 11 bases outside the gene matches. In DNA, the CDR3 is TGTGCCACCAGTGACCGTACAGGGGTTCTAGGAGATACGCAGTATTTT. Translated: CATSDRTGVLGDTQYF.

This clonotype was counted ten times or more. The rearrangement links TRBV29-1 to TRBJ2-1, with D possibly matching TRBD1 (6 bases). V gave up 6 bases and J gave up 2 bases, with 11 bases separating them. Per the germline V gene, CDR1 is SQVTM and CDR2 is ANQGSEA. This CDR3 comprises 13 residues. The CDR3, as DNA: TGCAGCGTCGAGCAGGGGACCTACAATGAGCAGTTCTTC. Protein product: CSVEQGTYNEQFF.

The chain is built from TRBV29-1 and TRBJ2-1, with TRBD2 identical over 10 bases. The length of the CDR3 is 17 residues. J was trimmed by 0 bases and V by 4 bases; bases with no gene match: 9. Germline V gives CDR1 SQVTM, CDR2 ANQGSEA. The CDR3 protein is CSVVELAGRRSYNEQFF. The CDR3 coding sequence is TGCAGCGTTGTGGAACTAGCGGGACGACGCTCCTACAATGAGCAGTTCTTC.

The V and J genes are TRBV6-5 and TRBJ2-7; D may be TRBD1 or TRBD2 (5 bases each). The ends were cut back, 2 bases at V and 10 bases at J, with 12 bases in the middle. Germline V gene lookup returns CDR1 MNHEY and CDR2 SVGAGI. CDR3 length equals 12 residues. DNA for the CDR3: TGTGCCAGCAGTTACCACCCGGGACGACAGTACTTC. Translating gives CASSYHPGRQYF.

This clonotype was detected ten times or more. The chain carries TRBV7-6 and TRBJ2-7; 9 nucleotides agree with TRBD2. CDR1 and CDR2 (germline): SGHVS, FNYEAQ. This CDR3 comprises 18 residues. V lost 1 base to trimming and J lost 4 bases; unmatched junction nucleotides: 14. CDR3 region: CASSLGPLSGGTLYEQYF. The CDR3 coding sequence is TGTGCCAGCAGCTTAGGCCCCTTGAGCGGGGGGACCTTGTACGAGCAGTACTTC.